This TCR beta chain originates from a study of T cell repertoires in cytomegalovirus infection. Study as a whole: Indicated by public TCR beta signatures were CMV infection and matching HLA type.

Each CDR3 protein gets one entry after TCRdb re-called the reads with MiXCR. The table lists under 350,000 distinct CDR3 sequences, about a tenth of them singletons. The CDR3 totals 13 residues. CDR1 is DFQATT and CDR2 is SNEGSKA in the germline V gene (reference sequence). The J segment lost 5 bases and the V segment lost 3 bases, leaving 2 bases of the junction unmatched. In its sample, this clonotype was seen many times. Sequencing was done on a sample of PBMCs. The chain employs TRBV20-1 and TRBJ2-2; 8 bases map to TRBD2. The clonotype comes from a human donor in good health (CMV status not recorded). Some clones in this sample may be carry-over from other donors' samples. CDR3 nucleotide sequence: TGCAGTGCTAGGACTAGCGAGACCGGGGAGCTGTTTTTT. It encodes CSARTSETGELFF.